This is a list of T cell receptor beta chains from one sample in a study of T cell repertoires and HLA-DP antigens. No antigen is known for these receptors. Assay used: immunoSEQ multiplex PCR; TCRdb lists only in-frame clones, some missing. The sample carries approximately 90,000 clones, roughly 86% recorded once. Specimen: CD4+ T cells from PBMCs. All receptors derive from a man aged 45-65 years in good health and CMV-seronegative. Both conserved end residues are part of each CDR3. D genes are given only for firm matches. Not every row has a clone size; where given, it reads once, few, many or a size class.

D,V,J,size,DNA,CDR3
TRBD1,TRBV9,TRBJ2-3,-,TGTGCCAGCAGCGTAGGAGGACAGGGGGCGACAGATACGCAGTATTTT,CASSVGGQGATDTQYF
-,TRBV6-1,TRBJ2-5,-,TGTGCCAGCAGTGAAATAGGGGACGCCCAAGAGACCCAGTACTTC,CASSEIGDAQETQYF
-,TRBV10-2,TRBJ2-1,-,TGCGCCAGCAGTGATGTGCCTCAGGTCAATGAGCAGTTCTTC,CASSDVPQVNEQFF
TRBD1,TRBV18,TRBJ2-7,-,TGTGCCAGCTCACCTAACGGACAGGGATCGATCGAGCAGTACTTC,CASSPNGQGSIEQYF
-,TRBV6-5,TRBJ2-2,-,TGTGCCAGCAGTTACTCGTTACAGGGTAACACCGGGGAGCTGTTTTTT,CASSYSLQGNTGELFF
-,TRBV28,TRBJ2-7,-,TGTGCCAGCAGTTCACCACCAGGGCGAACCTACGAGCAGTACTTC,CASSSPPGRTYEQYF
TRBD1,TRBV30,TRBJ2-7,-,TGTGCCGGATCGGGACAGTCGGTCTCCGAGCAGTACTTC,CAGSGQSVSEQYF
-,TRBV28,TRBJ1-1,-,TGTGCCAGCAGGCGGGTATTGAACACTGAAGCTTTCTTT,CASRRVLNTEAFF
-,TRBV9,TRBJ2-3,few,TGTGCCAGCAGCGTATTGGCGGCTAGCACAGATACGCAGTATTTT,CASSVLAASTDTQYF
-,TRBV30,TRBJ1-5,-,TGTGCCTTTAGTCATAGCAATCAGCCCCAGCATTTT,CAFSHSNQPQHF
-,TRBV2,TRBJ2-7,-,TGTGCCAGCAGTGAAGCGCTTCCTGGGGCTACGAAGGAGTACTTC,CASSEALPGATKEYF
TRBD2,TRBV7-2,TRBJ2-7,-,TGTGCCAGCTCTCCCGCGGGGGGACCGGGTGAGCAGTACTTC,CASSPAGGPGEQYF
TRBD1,TRBV7-9,TRBJ1-1,-,TGTGCCAGCAGCTTCCAGGACAGGGAAGCTTTCTTT,CASSFQDREAFF
TRBD2,TRBV28,TRBJ2-1,few,TGTGCCAGCAGGGTAAGCGGGAGGGCCCAAAATGAGCAGTTCTTC,CASRVSGRAQNEQFF
-,TRBV7-2,TRBJ2-3,once,TGTGCCAGCAGCTTAGCGAGGGGAAGCACAGATACGCAGTATTTT,CASSLARGSTDTQYF
-,TRBV6-1,TRBJ1-1,-,TGTGCCAGCAGTAAAGGGGGAAACAATGGAGCTTTCTTT,CASSKGGNNGAFF
-,TRBV7-2,TRBJ1-1,-,TGTGCCAGCAGCTCCCAGGTGACTATGAACACTGAAGCTTTCTTT,CASSSQVTMNTEAFF
-,TRBV5-1,TRBJ2-7,-,TGCGCCAGCAGCCCGCAGGGAATTCCCTACGAGCAGTACTTC,CASSPQGIPYEQYF
-,TRBV6-6,TRBJ1-1,-,TGTGCCAGCAGTTACGCGAGGGCCCAGGCGACTGAAGCTTTCTTT,CASSYARAQATEAFF
-,TRBV28,TRBJ2-6,-,TGTGCCAGCAGCTCTCCTTCTAGCTCTGGGGCCAACGTCCTGACTTTC,CASSSPSSSGANVLTF
-,TRBV29-1,TRBJ2-3,once,TGCAGCGCCCGACAGGACACAGATACGCAGTATTTT,CSARQDTDTQYF
TRBD1,TRBV7-9,TRBJ1-2,-,TGTGCCAGCAGCCCGACAGGGTTCTATGGCTACACCTTC,CASSPTGFYGYTF
-,TRBV6-1,TRBJ1-1,-,TGTGCCAGCAGTGGAACCTCCCAGGGCGACACTGAAGCTTTCTTT,CASSGTSQGDTEAFF
-,TRBV28,TRBJ2-2,once,TGTGCCAGCACGTCTCATAACACCGGGGAGCTGTTTTTT,CASTSHNTGELFF
-,TRBV5-1,TRBJ1-4,-,TGCGCCAGCAGCTCGGGGGGTCAAAATGAAAAACTGTTTTTT,CASSSGGQNEKLFF
TRBD2,TRBV19,TRBJ2-7,-,TGTGCCAGTACCGGATCCGGCGGGAGCTCCTACGAGCAGTACTTC,CASTGSGGSSYEQYF
-,TRBV30,TRBJ2-2,once,TGTGCCTGGCGGGGCTCAGGGTACCCCGGGGAGCTGTTTTTT,CAWRGSGYPGELFF
TRBD2,TRBV7-9,TRBJ2-3,-,TGTGCCAGCATCCCTAGCGGGGGGGGAACAGATACGCAGTATTTT,CASIPSGGGTDTQYF
-,TRBV7-9,TRBJ1-1,-,TGTGCCAGCAGCTTAGCTGAAGCTTTCTTT,CASSLAEAFF
TRBD2,TRBV5-1,TRBJ2-3,-,TGCGCCAGCAGCTTGGCCGGGGCAGCGGGAGCAACAGATACGCAGTATTTT,CASSLAGAAGATDTQYF
-,TRBV2,TRBJ2-7,-,TGTGCCAGCAGTGCGGGGGCGCTTGGCGAGCAGTACTTC,CASSAGALGEQYF
TRBD2,TRBV2,TRBJ2-3,few,TGTGCCAGCACTCCTTCGGGGGGGGCAGATACGCAGTATTTT,CASTPSGGADTQYF
TRBD2,TRBV7-9,TRBJ2-3,-,TGTGCCAGCAGCTTCAACCTCTATATAGCGGGAGAGACCACAGATACGCAGTATTTT,CASSFNLYIAGETTDTQYF
-,TRBV25-1,TRBJ1-6,once,TGTGCCAGCCGGGACACCAGTTCACCCCTCCACTTT,CASRDTSSPLHF
TRBD1,TRBV7-2,TRBJ2-7,-,TGTGCCAGCAGCCTTGGGACAGCGTCGCACTTC,CASSLGTASHF
TRBD2,TRBV10-1,TRBJ2-3,-,TGCGCCAGCAGTCCACTAGCGGGAGGTTCAGATACGCAGTATTTT,CASSPLAGGSDTQYF
-,TRBV2,TRBJ1-5,-,TGTGCCAGCAGTGAAGCGTCTCGACCCCAGCATTTT,CASSEASRPQHF
-,TRBV9,TRBJ1-1,-,TGTGCCAGCAGCGTAGCCCCGAACACTGAAGCTTTCTTT,CASSVAPNTEAFF
-,TRBV6-6,TRBJ2-5,once,TGTGCCAGCAGGGACCTACAAGAGACCCAGTACTTC,CASRDLQETQYF
TRBD1,TRBV7-2,TRBJ2-5,few,TGTGCCAGCAGTCCACAGGGGGCCGGGGAGACCCAGTACTTC,CASSPQGAGETQYF
-,TRBV11-1,TRBJ1-1,few,TGTGCCAGCAGCTTAGGCGGGACAACTGAAGCTTTCTTT,CASSLGGTTEAFF
TRBD1,TRBV25-1,TRBJ1-4,-,TGTGCCAGCCGGGGACAGGCCTGGGGAAAACTGTTTTTT,CASRGQAWGKLFF
-,TRBV5-1,TRBJ2-3,-,TGCGCCAGCAGGCCGGCGGGACAAAGCACAGATACGCAGTATTTT,CASRPAGQSTDTQYF
TRBD1,TRBV5-1,TRBJ1-5,-,TGCGCCAGCAGCGGGACAGTAGATCAGCCCCAGCATTTT,CASSGTVDQPQHF
-,TRBV7-2,TRBJ2-4,once,TGTGCCAGCAGCTTATCTTTAGCCAAAAACATTCAGTACTTC,CASSLSLAKNIQYF
TRBD2,TRBV14,TRBJ2-5,many,TGTGCCAGCAGCCCCCCGGGACTACTAGTAGGGACCCAGTACTTC,CASSPPGLLVGTQYF
-,TRBV2,TRBJ2-4,once,TGTGCCAGCAGTGACAGGGTTAAAAACATTCAGTACTTC,CASSDRVKNIQYF
-,TRBV5-8,TRBJ1-4,-,TGTGCCAGCAGCTTGTACCACAATGAAAAACTGTTTTTT,CASSLYHNEKLFF
-,TRBV28,TRBJ1-1,once,TGTGCCAGCAGTTTCACTAGGGGTGGGGGCACTGAAGCTTTCTTT,CASSFTRGGGTEAFF
-,TRBV4-3,TRBJ2-1,-,TGCGCCAGCAGCCAGGGGGGAAGCGGGAATGAGCAGTTCTTC,CASSQGGSGNEQFF
-,TRBV7-2,TRBJ2-3,-,TGTGCCAGCAGCTTAGGGGCCACAGATACGCAGTATTTT,CASSLGATDTQYF
-,TRBV11-1,TRBJ2-4,once,TGTGCCAGCAGCCTGCGAACAAAGGAGGGGAACATTCAGTACTTC,CASSLRTKEGNIQYF